The 17 T cell receptor beta chains below all came from one sample that was sequenced in a study of radiotherapy plus CTLA-4 blockade in lung cancer (dated by TCRdb to the late 2010s). The receptor library was made with the immunoSEQ multiplex PCR assay. TCRdb's version of the immuneACCESS table is confined to in-frame rearrangements and falls short of the full clone set. An unresolved V gene accounts for under half of the shortfall where checked; the remainder is of unknown origin. The sample table contains 70,000 to 90,000 clones; only one count was recorded for around 87% of them. The ten largest clones represent 0.85% to 0.95% of the sample. Sample: peripheral blood, taken from a patient treated with radiotherapy plus ipilimumab. These receptor sequences come from a human donor with non-small cell lung cancer who had stable disease on radiotherapy plus ipilimumab.

This clone has a handful of counts. This rearrangement joins TRBV7-8 to TRBJ2-1; 12 bases fit TRBD2. There are 15 residues in the CDR3. V was clipped by 3 bases and J by 9 bases; unmatched bases: 6. The germline gives CDR1 SGHVS, CDR2 FQNEAQ. CDR3: CASSLTSGRSGEQFF. CDR3 coding DNA: TGTGCCAGCAGCTTGACTAGCGGGAGATCAGGTGAGCAGTTCTTC.

V usage is TRBV11-2 and J usage is TRBJ1-2; TRBD1 might be the D (6 bases). The CDR3 sequence is 14 residues long. CDR1 and CDR2 (germline): SGHAT, FQNNGV. V dropped 3 bases and J dropped 3 bases, with 11 bases sitting between them. Here the CDR3 DNA reads TGTGCCAGCAGCTTGAGGGGGGCGGACTATGGCTACACCTTC. It yields the protein CASSLRGADYGYTF.

The rearrangement uses TRBV6-4 and TRBJ2-4; no clear D gene. The length of the CDR3 is 14 residues. CDR1 MRHNA and CDR2 SNTAGT come from the germline V gene. V lost 6 bases and J 2 bases, leaving 11 bases between the germline ends. The CDR3 protein is CASSAHSPKNIQYF. In DNA form, the CDR3 reads TGTGCCAGCAGCGCGCATAGCCCCAAAAACATTCAGTACTTC.

As for this clone: Other nucleotide sequences from this sample produce the same CDR3. The chain is built from TRBV28 and TRBJ2-5, with TRBD1 matching over 9 bases. The CDR3 is 16 amino acids. CDR1 and CDR2 (germline): MDHEN, SYDVKM. V lost 3 bases and J lost 1; bases outside the gene matches: 6. This chain's CDR3 is CASSLSGTGTQETQYF. CDR3 nucleotides: TGTGCCAGCAGTTTGTCCGGGACAGGGACCCAAGAGACCCAGTACTTC.

The V and J genes are TRBV7-6 and TRBJ2-5; 11 bases are a match to TRBD2. The CDR3 has 17 residues. V gave up 3 bases and J gave up 5 bases; unmatched junction bases: 11. From germline, CDR1 is SGHVS and CDR2 FNYEAQ. The CDR3 loop is CASSLGVAGGPEETQYF. The CDR3 DNA reads TGTGCCAGCAGCTTGGGGGTAGCGGGGGGGCCTGAGGAGACCCAGTACTTC.

The V call is TRBV5-1, the J call TRBJ2-3; D unclear. V dropped 0 bases and J dropped 5 bases, with 4 bases sitting between them. The CDR3 spans 12 residues. Looked up from germline, CDR1 is SGHRS and CDR2 is YFSETQ. The CDR3 DNA sequence: TGCGCCAGCAGCTTGGATCAAGATACGCAGTATTTT. It codes for CASSLDQDTQYF. The full variable domain, in which reference TRBV5-1 and TRBJ2-3 provide the parts outside the CDR3, is KAGVTQTPRYLIKTRGQQVTLSCSPISGHRSVSWYQQTPGQGLQFLFEYFSETQRNKGNFPGRFSGRQFSNSRSEMNVSTLELGDSALYLCASSLDQDTQYFGPGTRLTVL.

In this sample, this clone turned up a few times. The chain has TRBV19 and TRBJ2-7, with TRBD1 matching over 7 bases. V dropped 9 bases and J dropped 0; count of bases not matched to a gene: 8. Germline CDR1 and CDR2: LNHDA and SQIVND (reference sequence). CDR3 length equals 14 residues. The CDR3 coding sequence is TGTGCCAGATCGACAGGGACAATCTCCTACGAGCAGTACTTC. It codes for CARSTGTISYEQYF.

The chain joins TRBV7-3 to TRBJ2-7; 10 bases line up with TRBD2. V trimming: 4 bases; J trimming: 0 bases; junction bases outside the gene matches: 6. The CDR3 spans 16 residues. In germline, CDR1 is SGHTA, CDR2 FQGTGA. Here the CDR3 reads CASSSRGLAFSYEQYF. CDR3 coding DNA: TGTGCCAGCAGCTCGCGGGGACTAGCGTTCTCCTACGAGCAGTACTTC.

The genes are TRBV9 and TRBJ1-6, with D uncertain. Germline CDR1 SGDLS, CDR2 YYNGEE. The CDR3 runs to 15 residues. The V and J ends lost 3 bases and 7 bases respectively, with 14 bases between them. This CDR3 is CASSAPGMFNSPLHF. CDR3 sequence (DNA): TGTGCCAGCAGCGCCCCGGGGATGTTCAATTCACCCCTCCACTTT.

The chain recombines TRBV18 with TRBJ1-4, with D possibly being TRBD1 (6 bases). Germline V gene sequence: CDR1 KGHSH, CDR2 LQKENI. The CDR3 contains 16 residues. V lost 3 bases and J lost 2, with 13 bases in between. The CDR3 sequence is CASSPPGGATNEKLFF. The CDR3, as DNA: TGTGCCAGCTCACCCCCCGGGGGGGCGACTAATGAAAAACTGTTTTTT.

This chain joins TRBV11-2 and TRBJ2-2; 10 bases line up with TRBD2. The trim removed 5 bases at V and 1 base at J, leaving 1 base unmatched. The germline gives CDR1 SGHAT, CDR2 FQNNGV. This CDR3 has 15 amino acids. The CDR3 sequence: CASSRTSGNTGELFF. The CDR3 DNA sequence: TGTGCCAGCAGCCGGACTAGCGGGAACACCGGGGAGCTGTTTTTT.

This chain uses TRBV6-1 with TRBJ2-5; TRBD2 matches at 8 bases. The germline V gene has CDR1 MNHNS and CDR2 SASEGT. V lost 4 bases and J lost 5; bases outside the gene matches: 15. The CDR3 is made up of 17 amino acids. CDR3 residues: CASSARSIAGRGETQYF. DNA of the CDR3: TGTGCCAGCAGTGCACGATCCATAGCGGGAAGGGGGGAGACCCAGTACTTC.

V and J are TRBV30 and TRBJ1-5; tentative D call: TRBD1 (5 bases). The CDR3 contains 14 residues. V was shortened by 2 bases and J by 3 bases, with 11 bases between the two germline ends. The germline gives CDR1 GTSNPN, CDR2 SVGIG (reference sequence). The chain's CDR3 is CAWSPPGYNQPQHF. DNA of the CDR3: TGTGCCTGGAGTCCCCCAGGGTACAATCAGCCCCAGCATTTT. Together with reference TRBV30 and TRBJ1-5, the CDR3 gives the full variable domain: SQTIHQWPATLVQPVGSPLSLECTVEGTSNPNLYWYRQAAGRGLQLLFYSVGIGQISSEVPQNLSASRPQDRQFILSSKKLLLSDSGFYLCAWSPPGYNQPQHFGDGTRLSIL.

The rearrangement joins TRBV28 to TRBJ2-1, with 7 bases aligning to TRBD2. V shed 5 bases, J shed 4 bases, and the junction held 11 bases outside the gene matches. This CDR3 comprises 16 residues. The V gene's germline CDR1 is MDHEN and CDR2 SYDVKM. The CDR3 here is CASSRISGMGYNEQFF. The CDR3 nucleotides read TGTGCCAGCAGTCGTATCAGCGGGATGGGGTACAATGAGCAGTTCTTC.

V gene TRBV9 combines with J gene TRBJ1-1; 8 positions agree with TRBD1. CDR1 is SGDLS and CDR2 is YYNGEE in the germline V gene. The CDR3 runs to 15 residues. The V segment lost 0 bases and the J segment 4 bases; nucleotides outside the gene matches: 5. The CDR3 nucleotides are TGTGCCAGCAGCGTAGGGCACAGGGGGGTCACTGAAGCTTTCTTT. Translating it yields CASSVGHRGVTEAFF.

The chain links TRBV28 to TRBJ1-1; no clear D. The V and J ends lost 10 bases and 5 bases respectively, with 17 bases between them. CDR1 and CDR2 from the germline V gene are MDHEN and SYDVKM. The CDR3 has 13 amino acids. The CDR3 nucleotides are TGTGCCACAAGGACGGGAGGGAGAACTGAAGCTTTCTTT. Amino acids: CATRTGGRTEAFF.

The chain is built from TRBV18 and TRBJ2-5, with D uncertain. The closer fit of TRBJ2-7 to the DNA end suggests the J call may be wrong. Germline assignment: CDR1 KGHSH and CDR2 LQKENI. The CDR3 is 13 amino acids. The CDR3, as DNA: TGTGCCAGCTCACCGTTTGGCAGCTTCGAGCAGTACTTC. It encodes CASSPFGSFEQYF.